This T cell receptor (beta chain) was captured by sequencing in a study of shared clonotypes between healthy human individuals. Germline CDR1 GTSNPN, CDR2 SVGIG (reference sequence). With V trimmed by 6 bases and J by 0 bases, 10 bases remained unmatched. The CDR3 has 16 amino acids. Methods used by the authors: ImmunoSEQ yielded junction-only sequences lacking quality scores, so filtering differed. The method was immunoSEQ multiplex PCR; TCRdb's version includes in-frame clones alone and lacks a portion of them. The V and J calls and clone size come from that table; D and trimming were worked out from the DNA. The table lists around 1.9 million clones, 90% to 95% of them singletons, with under 2% in the top ten. This clone was recorded once. Its antigen is still unknown. The study's findings and limits: Several donors held about 5.1% of naive CD4 clonotypes in common. For sorted subsets, rarefaction showed incomplete sequencing despite large depth. Clonotypes not shared had lower generation probabilities than those common to all four donors.

Naive CD8 cells comprised CD45RO-negative, CCR7-positively selected cells, excluding terminally differentiated effector memory CD45RA+ cells. The sequenced material came from naive CD8+ T cells from PBMCs. The clonotype originates from a man aged 18 to 29 in good health. Some clones in this sample may be carry-over from other donors' samples. The rearrangement joins TRBV30 to TRBJ2-3; 9 nucleotides match TRBD1. CDR3 residues: CACYPRGTGSTDTQYF. As DNA, the CDR3 is TGTGCCTGTTACCCCAGGGGGACAGGGAGCACAGATACGCAGTATTTT.